This T cell receptor beta chain was observed in a study of identical twins. TCRdb reprocessed the 5' RACE reads via MiXCR and lists one record per CDR3 protein. The table lists 200,000 to 250,000 distinct CDR3 sequences, less than 8% of them singletons, with less than 2.5% in the top ten. The CDR3 length is 14 residues. Trimming removed 4 bases from V and 4 bases from J, with 11 bases in between. Germline CDR1 reads SGHTA; CDR2 reads FQGNSA. The sample also formed part of further work on yellow fever vaccine responses in identical twins.

The chain links TRBV7-2 to TRBJ2-1, with D unresolved. This receptor was identified in a woman in her late teens or twenties in good health. The material sequenced was memory (CD45RO+) T cells sorted from blood. CDR3 DNA: TGTGCCAGCAGCTCCCCAAGGAGTTACAATGAGCAGTTCTTC. Amino acids: CASSSPRSYNEQFF.